The 12 T cell receptor beta chains below were found in one sample sequenced in a study of control samples from healthy donors and cancer patients. Repertoires were generated with immunoSEQ multiplex PCR, while TCRdb's copy carries only in-frame clones and drops some. The sample shows 150,000 or so clones, 80% to 95% of them seen only once. The sample consisted of blood. Every receptor here comes from a young man in good health.

The chain links TRBV6-5 to TRBJ1-5; weak D call: TRBD1 (5 bases). Looked up from germline, CDR1 is MNHEY and CDR2 is SVGAGI. V dropped 7 bases and J dropped 1 base, with 11 bases sitting between them. There are 14 residues in the CDR3. CDR3 DNA sequence: TGTGCCAGCACCCCCCGGGACAGCAATCAGCCCCAGCATTTT. Its protein product is CASTPRDSNQPQHF.

J is TRBJ2-5 and V is TRBV4-1; no clear D. Germline V gene sequence: CDR1 MGHRA, CDR2 YSYEKL. The CDR3 covers 15 residues. The V end lost 3 bases, the J end lost 7 bases, and 18 bases lay between the germline ends. The CDR3 is CASSQGDDGLRTQYF. CDR3 sequence (DNA): TGCGCCAGCAGCCAGGGTGATGATGGATTGCGGACCCAGTACTTC.

This clone has a count of ten or more. The chain combines TRBV2 with TRBJ2-1; 7 bases are shared with TRBD1. The ends lost 9 bases at V and 8 bases at J; junction bases unmatched: 10. The CDR3 contains 13 residues. The germline V gene encodes CDR1 SNHLY and CDR2 FYNNEI. The CDR3 sequence is CASLLAGGYEQFF. The CDR3 DNA reads TGTGCCAGTCTTTTGGCAGGGGGTTATGAGCAGTTCTTC.

The V gene is TRBV12-1, the J gene TRBJ1-2; the table's D call, TRBD1, was not checked against the DNA. TRBV12-1 is marked as a pseudogene. The CDR3 loop spans 16 amino acids. The CDR3 DNA reads as TGTGCCAGCAGCTCACCGACAGGGTACTCAAACTATGGCTACACCTTC. This sequence encodes CASSSPTGYSNYGYTF.

CDR3 sequence: CASGRGDGQPQHF. In DNA, the CDR3 is TGTGCCAGCGGTAGGGGTGACGGACAGCCCCAGCATTTT. The chain carries TRBV12-3 or TRBV12-4 and TRBJ1-5, with D possibly TRBD1 on 5 matching bases. This CDR3 is built from 13 residues. V lost 8 bases and J lost 7, with 15 bases in between.

The chain combines TRBV12-3 or TRBV12-4 with TRBJ1-5; D is unresolved. The CDR3 loop spans 13 amino acids. V lost 2 bases and J lost 6, with 8 bases in between. CDR3 residues: CASSLNPSQPQHF. The CDR3 DNA sequence: TGTGCCAGCAGTTTAAATCCAAGTCAGCCCCAGCATTTT.

The chain employs TRBV7-9 and TRBJ2-5; TRBD2 is a possible D gene (5 bases). Germline CDR1 SEHNR, CDR2 FQNEAQ (reference sequence). The CDR3 has 14 amino acids. V dropped 5 bases and J dropped 3 bases, with 13 bases sitting between them. CDR3 sequence: CASSPGGLEETQYF. In DNA form, the CDR3 reads TGTGCCAGCAGCCCGGGCGGGCTGGAAGAGACCCAGTACTTC.

CDR3 sequence (DNA): TGTGCCAGCAGCTTGCAACTGGGGGATAATTCACCCCTCCACTTT. It encodes CASSLQLGDNSPLHF. The chain employs TRBV11-2 and TRBJ1-6; D may be TRBD1 (5 bases). Germline loops: CDR1 SGHAT, CDR2 FQNNGV. Deletions cut 3 bases from V and 5 bases from J, with 11 bases between. The CDR3 loop spans 15 amino acids.

This chain links TRBV11-2 with TRBJ1-2, with D maybe TRBD1 (5 bases). This CDR3 is 15 amino acids long. The germline CDR1 and CDR2 sequences are SGHAT and FQNNGV. Deletions cut 6 bases from V and 2 bases from J, with 16 bases between. CDR3 nucleotides: TGTGCCAGCAGGGGGCTTGGGGCCAAAAACTATGGCTACACCTTC. It is translated as CASRGLGAKNYGYTF.

The chain combines TRBV5-4 with TRBJ1-1, with D unresolved. The CDR3 is made up of 15 amino acids. The germline gives CDR1 SGHNT, CDR2 YYREEE (reference sequence). Trimming stripped 4 bases from V and 0 bases from J, with 13 bases between. The CDR3 DNA sequence: TGTGCCAGCAGCCATGAGACTGTGATGAACACTGAAGCTTTCTTT. Its translation is CASSHETVMNTEAFF.

Concerning this clone: The germline gene is not matched at one end of the junction; a read error may be the cause. The chain employs TRBV7-7 and TRBJ2-1; D possibly uses TRBD1 or TRBD2 (5 bases each). The CDR3 is made up of 16 amino acids. CDR1 and CDR2 from the germline V gene are SSHAT and FNYEAQ (reference sequence). The DNA of the CDR3 is TGTGCTAGCAGCCCGGGACCGAAGTTAAACTACAATGAGCAGTTCTTC. It is translated as CASSPGPKLNYNEQFF.

This chain joins TRBV19 and TRBJ2-1; 8 positions match TRBD2. The CDR3 extends over 17 amino acids. The germline V gene has CDR1 LNHDA and CDR2 SQIVND (reference sequence). The junction had 8 bases not matched to a gene; V was cut back by 1 base and J by 3 bases. The CDR3 nucleotides read TGTGCCAGTAGTATAGTGACCCCGGGGGGGAGCTACAATGAGCAGTTCTTC. This codes for CASSIVTPGGSYNEQFF.